The 13 T cell receptor beta chains below come from one sample, sequenced in a study of shared clonotypes between healthy human individuals. Profiled with immunoSEQ multiplex PCR; TCRdb holds only in-frame clones, not every one. Of nearly 750,000 clones listed, over 60% are singletons. The sample taken for sequencing was memory CD4+ T cells sorted from blood. Subset meaning: CD45RA-negative fraction. The origin of the receptors is a woman aged 30 to 39 in good health.

There are a few counts of this clone. The chain joins TRBV28 to TRBJ1-4; TRBD1 matches at 11 bases. Germline assignment: CDR1 MDHEN and CDR2 SYDVKM. After removal of 3 bases from V and 7 bases from J, the junction contained 7 bases not matched to a gene. CDR3 size: 16 residues. CDR3 in DNA: TGTGCCAGCAGTTTCTCTTACGGGACAGGGGGTGAAAAACTGTTTTTT. It translates to CASSFSYGTGGEKLFF.

V usage is TRBV11-2 and J usage is TRBJ2-2, with 9 bases aligning to TRBD1. Losses at the gene ends were 5 bases for V and 6 bases for J; bases not matched to a gene: 7. CDR3 length: 15 residues. Germline V gene sequence: CDR1 SGHAT, CDR2 FQNNGV. Written as DNA, the CDR3 is TGTGCCAGCAGCGGCCGGTACAGGGGGCCCGGGGAGCTGTTTTTT. Translating it yields CASSGRYRGPGELFF. The full variable domain, its missing parts supplied by reference TRBV11-2 and TRBJ2-2, is EAGVAQSPRYKIIEKRQSVAFWCNPISGHATLYWYQQILGQGPKLLIQFQNNGVVDDSQLPKDRFSAERLKGVDSTLKIQPAKLEDSAVYLCASSGRYRGPGELFFGEGSRLTVL.

V gene TRBV18 combines with J gene TRBJ2-7; 9 bases match TRBD2. V shed 3 bases, J shed 3 bases, and the junction held 3 bases outside the gene matches. The germline V gene encodes CDR1 KGHSH and CDR2 LQKENI. This CDR3 is built from 14 residues. CDR3: CASSPGTSFYEQYF. The CDR3 DNA is TGTGCCAGCTCACCCGGGACTAGCTTCTACGAGCAGTACTTC.

The chain links TRBV28 to TRBJ1-2; 8 nucleotides agree with TRBD1. Germline assignment: CDR1 MDHEN and CDR2 SYDVKM. V gave up 6 bases and J gave up 7 bases; unmatched junction bases: 4. This CDR3 spans 12 amino acids. This chain's CDR3 is CASRRQGIGYTF. The CDR3 DNA sequence: TGTGCCAGCAGGAGACAGGGGATTGGCTACACCTTC.

The chain employs TRBV28 and TRBJ2-1; D gene unclear. CDR1 MDHEN and CDR2 SYDVKM come from the germline V gene. The CDR3 extends over 13 amino acids. Trimming shortened V by 3 bases and J by 0 bases, and 3 bases separated the two germline ends. CDR3 loop: CASSFVSYNEQFF. In DNA form, the CDR3 reads TGTGCCAGCAGTTTTGTCTCCTACAATGAGCAGTTCTTC.

This clone occurred many times. The chain is built from TRBV5-1 and TRBJ2-3, with TRBD1 matching over 10 bases. V lost 0 bases to trimming and J lost 5 bases; unmatched junction nucleotides: 6. In germline, CDR1 is SGHRS, CDR2 YFSETQ. CDR3 length: 16 amino acids. CDR3 sequence reads: CASSLGPWDRGDTQYF. Here the CDR3 DNA reads TGCGCCAGCAGCTTGGGGCCCTGGGACAGGGGAGATACGCAGTATTTT.

This chain connects TRBV15 to TRBJ1-4; maybe TRBD1 (6 bases). This CDR3 contains 16 residues. Trimming pared 0 bases from V and 6 bases from J, leaving 14 bases between. CDR1 is LNHNV, CDR2 YYDKDF, per germline (reference sequence). This CDR3 is CATSRDIGGPDEKLFF. CDR3 DNA: TGTGCCACCAGCAGAGATATCGGGGGGCCGGATGAAAAACTGTTTTTT.

CDR3 in DNA: TGTGCCAGCCGGTTGGGGCGAGGGGAGCAGTTCTTC. This gives the protein CASRLGRGEQFF. The chain uses TRBV2 and TRBJ2-1, with D perhaps matching TRBD1 or TRBD2 (5 bases each). Per germline, CDR1 SNHLY and CDR2 FYNNEI. CDR3 length: 12 amino acids. The V end lost 8 bases, the J end lost 10 bases, and 15 bases lay between the germline ends.

This clone is a singleton in its sample. DNA for the CDR3: TGCGCCAGCAGTCACCCCCGGCGGAATCAGCCCCAGCATTTT. Translation: CASSHPRRNQPQHF. The chain recombines TRBV23-1 with TRBJ1-5; D is ambiguous. TRBV23-1 is designated an ORF whose function remains uncertain. Deletions cut 3 bases from V and 4 bases from J, with 10 bases between. The CDR3 sequence is 14 residues long.

The V gene is TRBV6-5, the J gene TRBJ1-1; unclear D gene. Per the germline V gene, CDR1 is MNHEY and CDR2 is SVGAGI. The CDR3 is made up of 15 amino acids. The V gene lost 0 bases and the J gene lost 0 bases, with 8 bases spanning the gap. The CDR3 nucleotides read TGTGCCAGCAGTTACTCCCGGTTTATGAACACTGAAGCTTTCTTT. Residues: CASSYSRFMNTEAFF.

This clone was observed a few times. Within the sample, other DNA sequences also encode this same CDR3. The chain uses TRBV7-3 and TRBJ2-3, with TRBD2 matching over 11 bases. The CDR3 has 16 residues. The germline gives CDR1 SGHTA, CDR2 FQGTGA. V shed 4 bases, J shed 2 bases, and the junction held 5 bases outside the gene matches. CDR3 sequence reads: CASSSGLAGLTDTQYF. The CDR3 DNA sequence: TGTGCCAGCAGCTCCGGACTAGCGGGTCTCACAGATACGCAGTATTTT.

The chain is built from TRBV7-9 and TRBJ2-2; D perhaps matches TRBD2 (5 bases). V gave up 8 bases and J gave up 1 base, with 8 bases separating them. Germline V lookup: CDR1 SEHNR, CDR2 FQNEAQ (reference sequence). The CDR3 has 13 amino acids. CDR3 loop: CASSRENTGELFF. The DNA for the CDR3 is TGTGCCAGCTCCCGGGAGAACACCGGGGAGCTGTTTTTT. The full variable domain, rest sourced from reference TRBV7-9 and TRBJ2-2, is DTGVSQNPRHKITKRGQNVTFRCDPISEHNRLYWYRQTLGQGPEFLTYFQNEAQLEKSRLLSDRFSAERPKGSFSTLEIQRTEQGDSAMYLCASSRENTGELFFGEGSRLTVL.

In this sample, this clone turned up a few times. V gene TRBV10-3 combines with J gene TRBJ2-2, with 8 bases that match TRBD2. The length of the CDR3 is 14 residues. CDR1 is ENHRY and CDR2 is SYGVKD in the germline V gene. V was clipped by 11 bases and J by 3 bases; unmatched bases: 8. The CDR3 DNA reads TGTGCCTCGAGACTAGCGATAGACACCGGGGAGCTGTTTTTT. It codes for CASRLAIDTGELFF.